This record looks at one TCR beta chain sequence and its context. What this receptor recognizes is not known. There are no base qualities to consult, and no much larger clone falls within one base. Its CDR3 holds 19 amino acids, cysteine through phenylalanine. This entry keeps only the CDR3 DNA: 57 bases, framed from base 1. The germline V gene (reference sequence) provides CDR1 SEHNR and CDR2 FQNEAQ. Unmatched junction bases come to 12, with V trimmed by 1 base and J by 2 bases. TCRbeta CDR3 regions were amplified from genomic DNA using the immunoSEQ Assay, a bias-controlled multiplex PCR. On the study's bioinformatics: The number of nucleated cells in each sample was estimated by amplification of reference gene primers within the assay. To quantify the absolute abundance of each unique TCRbeta CDR3 rearrangement, sequence reads were collapsed and filtered. For each sample, productive Simpson clonality was calculated as the square root of Simpson's diversity index across productive rearrangements. TCRdb obtained this table from immuneACCESS and retained in-frame rearrangements with V and J assigned. These tables miss some clones; where compared with another copy, unresolved V genes account for less than half of the shortfall, and the remainder is unexplained. That table is the source of V, J and clone size, and D and trimming were worked out from the DNA. Present in this sample are under 95,000 clones, 75% to 95% of which were seen just once. Of the sample, roughly 3.9% falls within the top ten clones.

This record comes from a study of blood T cell repertoires in COVID-19 (TCRdb year 2020). Notes on the research overall: Collaborator samples came from the United States, Italy and Spain and covered acute and convalescent phases of COVID-19. The prospective study material was composed of cDNA or gDNA derived from T cells, B-cell-depleted T cells, or PBMCs. The dataset comprised deeply sampled blood TCRbeta repertoires from subjects exposed to, actively infected with, or recovered from COVID-19. Samples were obtained from the ongoing ImmuneRACE study (first 160 participants) and from some 1,200 subjects provided by 6 global collaborators. The sample metadata nearly always contained a de-identified subject ID, COVID-19 status, age in years and sex. The repertoires were made available in a free public database intended to serve as a resource for research on the immune response to SARS-CoV-2. Where HLA class I and class II types were available, the types were taken from metadata supplied by the sample provider, not from assay-based typing. Overall study outcomes, separate from this receptor: How much clinical and demographic metadata was included differed by source and by participant, and the metadata was provided uncurated.

Collaborating institutions collected whole blood in K2EDTA tubes following their own protocols. For TCRbeta analysis, collaborators shipped samples as frozen whole blood, isolated PBMCs, or DNA extracted from either of those sample types. Sequencing was done on a sample of peripheral blood. The receptor comes from a woman aged 45-65 years in a cohort sampled during active COVID-19. The V and J genes are TRBV7-9 and TRBJ2-3; 10 bases in the junction line up with TRBD2. The nucleotide sequence reads TGTGCCAGCAGCTTAGACGGGGGTTCTAGCGGGAGATCCACAGATACGCAGTATTTT. It encodes CASSLDGGSSGRSTDTQYF.